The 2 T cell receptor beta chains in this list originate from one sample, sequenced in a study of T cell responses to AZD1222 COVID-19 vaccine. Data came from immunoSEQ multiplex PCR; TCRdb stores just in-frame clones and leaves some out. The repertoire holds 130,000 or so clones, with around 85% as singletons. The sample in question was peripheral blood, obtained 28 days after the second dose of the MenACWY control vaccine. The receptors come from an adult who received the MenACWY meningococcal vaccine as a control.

The chain's CDR3 is CASSAAGNTIYF. DNA for the CDR3: TGTGCCAGCTCGGCGGCTGGAAACACCATATATTTT. The chain joins TRBV18 to TRBJ1-3; D gene uncertain. With 6 bases removed from V and 2 bases from J, the gap between germline ends came to 5 bases. CDR3 length: 12 amino acids. CDR1 and CDR2 from the germline V gene are KGHSH and LQKENI.

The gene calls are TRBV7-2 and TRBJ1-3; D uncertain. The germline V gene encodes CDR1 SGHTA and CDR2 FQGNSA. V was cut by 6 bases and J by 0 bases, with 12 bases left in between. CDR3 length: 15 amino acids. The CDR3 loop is CASRGGSYSGNTIYF. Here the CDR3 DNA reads TGTGCCAGCAGGGGTGGCAGTTACTCTGGAAACACCATATATTTT. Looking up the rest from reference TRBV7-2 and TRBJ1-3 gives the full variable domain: GAGVSQSPSNKVTEKGKDVELRCDPISGHTALYWYRQSLGQGLEFLIYFQGNSAPDKSGLPSDRFSAERTGGSVSTLTIQRTQQEDSAVYLCASRGGSYSGNTIYFGEGSWLTVV.